Listed here are 27 T cell receptor beta chains from one sample, sequenced in a study of T cell repertoires in cytomegalovirus infection. TCRdb recomputed calls from the reads with MiXCR, one row per CDR3 protein. The repertoire holds fewer than 350,000 distinct CDR3 sequences, with more than 8% as singletons. The source material was PBMCs. Receptor source: a human donor in good health (CMV status not recorded). Some clones in this sample may be carry-over from other donors' samples.

V is TRBV28 and J is TRBJ1-1; a weak D match, TRBD1 (5 bases). Per the germline V gene, CDR1 is MDHEN and CDR2 is SYDVKM. Trimming stripped 9 bases from V and 5 bases from J, with 19 bases between. The CDR3 is 14 amino acids. The CDR3 nucleotides read TGTGCCAGTAGAAGAACCCCCAAGGGGACTGAAGCTTTCTTT. Its protein product is CASRRTPKGTEAFF.

This clonotype showed up many times. The chain is built from TRBV18 and TRBJ2-3, with 7 bases that match TRBD2. J gave up 5 bases and V 6 bases, and 14 bases lay outside the gene matches. Germline loops: CDR1 KGHSH, CDR2 LQKENI. This CDR3 comprises 16 residues. The CDR3 sequence is CASSPRPGGSQDTQYF. The DNA for the CDR3 is TGTGCCAGCTCGCCCCGGCCGGGCGGGAGCCAAGATACGCAGTATTTT.

The sample holds one count of this clonotype. A much larger clone lies a single base off, so this may be a read error. The chain carries TRBV4-3 and TRBJ1-2; no firm D call. Trimming shortened V by 1 base and J by 6 bases, and 15 bases separated the two germline ends. CDR1 and CDR2 from the germline V gene are LGHNA and YSLEER. The CDR3 sequence is 15 residues long. The CDR3 nucleotides are TGCGCCAGCAGCCAAGTAGAAATGGCCCACGATGGCTACACCTTC. This sequence encodes CASSQVEMAHDGYTF.

This clonotype has ten or more counts. The rearrangement uses TRBV7-9 and TRBJ2-1, with TRBD1 matching 10 bases. The CDR3 contains 15 residues. J gave up 3 bases and V 2 bases, and 1 base lay outside the gene matches. Germline CDR1 SEHNR, CDR2 FQNEAQ (reference sequence). The CDR3 sequence is CASSLRTGGYNEQFF. CDR3 bases: TGTGCCAGCAGCTTACGGACAGGGGGCTACAATGAGCAGTTCTTC.

This clonotype was detected only a few times. The V and J genes are TRBV20-1 and TRBJ2-7; the match to TRBD2 covers 11 bases. Trimming at V came to 5 bases and at J to 3 bases, leaving 18 bases not matched to a gene. This CDR3 spans 18 amino acids. CDR1 and CDR2 (germline): DFQATT, SNEGSKA (reference sequence). CDR3 residues: CSAVPPGTSGSENYEQYF. CDR3 in DNA: TGCAGTGCTGTACCCCCCGGGACTAGCGGTTCTGAGAACTACGAGCAGTACTTC.

In its sample, this clonotype was seen a few times. The chain joins TRBV20-1 to TRBJ2-7, with 12 bases matching TRBD2. CDR3 size: 15 residues. The trim removed 6 bases at V and 6 bases at J, leaving 12 bases unmatched. The germline V gene has CDR1 DFQATT and CDR2 SNEGSKA (reference sequence). The CDR3 nucleotides read TGCAGTGCCCGCCTAGCGGGAGGGACCAGAAGCGAGCAGTACTTC. Its protein product is CSARLAGGTRSEQYF.

This clonotype was observed at least ten times. The V and J genes are TRBV6-4 and TRBJ2-2; D remains unclear. Germline-derived CDR1 and CDR2 are MRHNA and SNTAGT. V lost 0 bases and J lost 0, with 17 bases in between. The CDR3 runs to 19 residues. CDR3 in DNA: TGTGCCAGCAGTGACTCGGGGTATAGAGGCAGCGCGAACACCGGGGAGCTGTTTTTT. Translation: CASSDSGYRGSANTGELFF.

This clonotype was picked up a small number of times. The chain couples TRBV7-9 to TRBJ2-5; a weak D match, TRBD2 (6 bases). This CDR3 is 15 amino acids long. V lost 5 bases, J lost 0 bases, and 13 bases lay in between. Germline lookup yields CDR1 SEHNR and CDR2 FQNEAQ (reference sequence). In DNA, the CDR3 is TGTGCCAGCAGCCTAGAACGGGACTACCAAGAGACCCAGTACTTC. Translating gives CASSLERDYQETQYF.

There are a few counts of this clonotype. This sequence joins TRBV4-2 and TRBJ1-2; D not resolved. CDR1 and CDR2 (germline): LGHNA, YNFKEQ. The CDR3 contains 13 residues. V was pared by 6 bases and J by 4 bases, with 12 bases between. DNA for the CDR3: TGTGCCAGCAGAAGACCTGGGAGCTATGGCTACACCTTC. It encodes CASRRPGSYGYTF.

This clonotype was observed many times. The chain links TRBV6-1 to TRBJ2-2, with TRBD1 matching 8 bases. After removal of 8 bases from V and 3 bases from J, the junction contained 5 bases not matched to a gene. The CDR3 sequence is 14 residues long. CDR1 is MNHNS, CDR2 SASEGT, per germline. CDR3 DNA: TGTGCCAGCCGTGGACAGGGAGACACCGGGGAGCTGTTTTTT. It encodes CASRGQGDTGELFF.

This clonotype appeared many times. V and J are TRBV7-2 and TRBJ1-5; no firm D call. Trimming took off 2 bases at V and 3 bases at J, with 11 bases between the two ends. The CDR3 consists of 15 residues. Germline CDR1 and CDR2: SGHTA and FQGNSA. CDR3 sequence reads: CASSLMWQDNQPQHF. The CDR3 coding sequence is TGTGCCAGCAGCTTAATGTGGCAGGACAATCAGCCCCAGCATTTT.

The chain joins TRBV12-3 or TRBV12-4 to TRBJ1-4; tentatively, D is TRBD1 (5 bases). V was trimmed by 3 bases and J by 14 bases, leaving 13 bases between them. The CDR3 extends over 12 amino acids. CDR3 protein: CASSFEGRRLFF. CDR3 sequence (DNA): TGTGCCAGCAGTTTTGAGGGGAGGAGGCTGTTTTTT.

In its sample, this clonotype was seen many times. The genes are TRBV7-2 and TRBJ2-3; no firm D call. Germline V gene data show CDR1 as SGHTA and CDR2 as FQGNSA. V lost 1 base and J 7 bases, leaving 6 bases between the germline ends. CDR3 size: 12 residues. CDR3 nucleotide sequence: TGTGCCAGCAGCTTAGACCGGAATACGCAGTATTTT. The encoded protein is CASSLDRNTQYF.

There are many counts of this clonotype. The V and J genes are TRBV7-2 and TRBJ2-7, with D possibly being TRBD1 (6 bases). CDR1 and CDR2 from the germline V gene are SGHTA and FQGNSA. The CDR3 loop spans 14 amino acids. V lost 3 bases, J lost 5 bases, and 14 bases lay in between. CDR3 sequence: CASSFDRFTHEQYF. CDR3 nucleotide sequence: TGTGCCAGCAGCTTTGACAGGTTTACCCACGAGCAGTACTTC.

This clonotype was counted only a few times. V usage is TRBV4-3 and J usage is TRBJ1-3; maybe TRBD1 (5 bases). The V gene lost 1 base and the J gene lost 4 bases, with 14 bases spanning the gap. Looked up from germline, CDR1 is LGHNA and CDR2 is YSLEER. The CDR3 extends over 16 amino acids. This CDR3 reads CASSQGGTGAGNTIYF. The CDR3 DNA is TGCGCCAGCAGCCAAGGTGGAACAGGAGCAGGAAACACCATATATTTT.

This clonotype showed up many times. The chain links TRBV20-1 to TRBJ2-3, with 16 bases lining up with TRBD2. V dropped 5 bases and J dropped 4; count of bases not matched to a gene: 3. The CDR3 has 15 amino acids. CDR1 is DFQATT and CDR2 is SNEGSKA in the germline V gene (reference sequence). CDR3 amino acids: CSARGTSGRADTQYF. The CDR3 DNA reads as TGCAGTGCTCGTGGGACTAGCGGGAGGGCAGATACGCAGTATTTT.

This sequence joins TRBV7-2 and TRBJ2-7; TRBD2 is a possible D gene (5 bases). CDR1 and CDR2 (germline): SGHTA, FQGNSA. Trimming stripped 2 bases from V and 2 bases from J, with 13 bases between. The CDR3 spans 15 residues. The CDR3 DNA is TGTGCCAGCAGCTTACAGGAGGAAAGTCCCTACGAGCAGTACTTC. The encoded protein is CASSLQEESPYEQYF.

A few counts support this clonotype. This chain uses TRBV7-9 with TRBJ1-5; no definite D call. Germline values: CDR1 SEHNR, CDR2 FQNEAQ (reference sequence). V lost 5 bases and J 0 bases, leaving 5 bases between the germline ends. The CDR3 has 13 amino acids. The CDR3 sequence: CASSTTSNQPQHF. The CDR3 nucleotides are TGTGCCAGCAGCACCACTAGCAATCAGCCCCAGCATTTT.

This clonotype has ten or more counts. V is TRBV7-9 and J is TRBJ2-7; TRBD2 agrees at 8 bases. Losses at the gene ends were 5 bases for V and 2 bases for J; bases not matched to a gene: 11. Germline CDR1 SEHNR, CDR2 FQNEAQ (reference sequence). This CDR3 is 16 amino acids long. This CDR3 is CASSPTGTRGTYEQYF. The CDR3 coding sequence is TGTGCCAGCAGCCCGACCGGGACTAGAGGTACCTACGAGCAGTACTTC.

Notes on this clonotype: It may be a read error: a sequence one base away is much more abundant. The chain employs TRBV5-6 and TRBJ2-5, with D uncertain. Germline V gene data show CDR1 as SGHDT and CDR2 as YYEEEE. The CDR3 has 14 amino acids. V was clipped by 4 bases and J by 3 bases, with 13 bases between them. The CDR3: CASSRTTFKETQYF. In DNA, the CDR3 is TGTGCCAGCAGCCGAACGACGTTTAAAGAGACCCAGTACTTC.

This clonotype was detected a few times. This chain links TRBV20-1 with TRBJ1-2; 9 nucleotides match TRBD1. From germline, CDR1 is DFQATT and CDR2 SNEGSKA (reference sequence). V lost 5 bases, J lost 8 bases, and 9 bases stayed unmatched. The CDR3 is 13 residues long. The CDR3 DNA is TGCAGTGCTGGGGGACAGGGATCGTTAGGCTACACCTTC. Translation gives CSAGGQGSLGYTF.

The J gene is TRBJ2-4, the V gene TRBV28, with a weak D call TRBD2 (7 bases). The CDR3 covers 17 residues. The V and J ends lost 2 bases and 0 bases respectively, with 14 bases between them. Germline V CDR1 and CDR2: MDHEN, SYDVKM. CDR3 loop: CASSLNLGGLAKNIQYF. CDR3 coding DNA: TGTGCCAGCAGTTTAAACCTCGGGGGGCTAGCCAAAAACATTCAGTACTTC.

The genes are TRBV5-4 and TRBJ2-3; D is unclear. With 0 bases removed from V and 5 bases from J, the gap between germline ends came to 10 bases. The germline CDR1 and CDR2 sequences are SGHNT and YYREEE (reference sequence). The CDR3 has 14 residues. The CDR3 protein is CASSLAAPQDTQYF. The DNA of the CDR3 is TGTGCCAGCAGCTTGGCCGCCCCCCAAGATACGCAGTATTTT.

This clonotype has a handful of counts. This chain links TRBV6-2 or TRBV6-3 with TRBJ2-7; possible D gene TRBD1, 6 bases. This CDR3 region has 15 residues. Germline CDR1 is MNHEY and CDR2 is SVGEGT. Trimming shortened V by 5 bases and J by 2 bases, and 16 bases separated the two germline ends. The CDR3 nucleotides are TGTGCCAGCAGTACGCAACAGGGTCGTACCTACGAGCAGTACTTC. Its translation: CASSTQQGRTYEQYF.

V usage is TRBV7-9 and J usage is TRBJ1-3; TRBD1 agrees at 10 bases. Germline CDR1 SEHNR, CDR2 FQNEAQ (reference sequence). With 6 bases clipped from V and 2 bases from J, the junction kept 19 bases outside the gene matches. This CDR3 is 20 amino acids long. Here the CDR3 reads CASSYIPGQGSSLPGNTIYF. Here the CDR3 DNA reads TGTGCCAGCAGTTACATACCGGGACAGGGGAGTAGTCTTCCTGGAAACACCATATATTTT.

Many counts were recorded for this clonotype. J is TRBJ2-1 and V is TRBV7-2; 8 nucleotides match TRBD2. The CDR3 consists of 16 residues. V lost 1 base to trimming and J lost 7 bases; unmatched junction nucleotides: 9. Germline CDR1 reads SGHTA; CDR2 reads FQGNSA. The CDR3 loop is CASSLGREVIRNEQFF. The DNA for the CDR3 is TGTGCCAGCAGCTTAGGGCGGGAGGTGATTAGGAATGAGCAGTTCTTC.

In this sample, this clonotype turned up many times. The rearrangement uses TRBV12-3 or TRBV12-4 and TRBJ1-5; D is ambiguous. The V end lost 2 bases, the J end lost 1 base, and 9 bases lay between the germline ends. The length of the CDR3 is 15 residues. The CDR3 DNA is TGTGCCAGCAGTTTAAGTGGCGTGAGCAATCAGCCCCAGCATTTT. This codes for CASSLSGVSNQPQHF.